One and the same sample provided the 29 T cell receptor beta chains below, sequenced in a study of blood T cell repertoires in COVID-19. The protocol was immunoSEQ multiplex PCR, while the TCRdb copy is restricted to in-frame clones and leaves out a portion. The sample carries more than 200,000 clones, under 90% recorded once. The sequencing sample was made of PBMCs or T cells enriched from blood (not recorded which). All receptors derive from a woman between 25 and 40 years old with acute COVID-19.

CDR3 amino acids: CASKQGQNQETQYF. The DNA of the CDR3 is TGTGCCAGCAAACAGGGACAGAACCAAGAGACCCAGTACTTC. The chain employs TRBV14 and TRBJ2-5; 7 bases map to TRBD1. CDR3 length: 14 amino acids. V lost 7 bases and J lost 0; bases outside the gene matches: 5. Germline values: CDR1 SGHDN, CDR2 FVKESK. The full variable domain, completed using reference TRBV14 and TRBJ2-5, is EAGVTQFPSHSVIEKGQTVTLRCDPISGHDNLYWYRRVMGKEIKFLLHFVKESKQDESGMPNNRFLAERTGGTYSTLKVQPAELEDSGVYFCASKQGQNQETQYFGPGTRLLVL.

The rearrangement links TRBV28 to TRBJ1-5; D is unclear. The CDR3 loop spans 13 amino acids. Germline V gene data show CDR1 as MDHEN and CDR2 as SYDVKM. V was pared by 3 bases and J by 4 bases, with 7 bases between. The CDR3 is CASSLRVNQPQHF. CDR3 nucleotide sequence: TGTGCCAGCAGTTTGAGGGTAAATCAGCCCCAGCATTTT.

The chain has TRBV7-9 and TRBJ2-3; TRBD1 aligns across 9 bases. Looked up from germline, CDR1 is SEHNR and CDR2 is FQNEAQ (reference sequence). V lost 5 bases, J lost 6 bases, and 12 bases stayed unmatched. The length of the CDR3 is 16 residues. CDR3 amino acids: CASSPNAGTGSDTQYF. The CDR3, as DNA: TGTGCCAGCAGCCCGAATGCCGGGACAGGGTCGGATACGCAGTATTTT.

CDR3 region: CASAQGNTEAFF. The CDR3 nucleotides are TGTGCCAGCGCTCAGGGGAACACTGAAGCTTTCTTT. V is TRBV3-1 (or the pseudogene TRBV3-2) and J is TRBJ1-1, with D tentatively TRBD1 (5 bases). The CDR3 is made up of 12 amino acids. The ends were cut back, 8 bases at V and 1 base at J, with 8 bases in the middle. Per the germline V gene, CDR1 is LGHDT and CDR2 is YNNKEL (reference sequence).

The rearrangement uses TRBV6-5 and TRBJ1-5; possible D gene TRBD1, 5 bases. V was trimmed by 4 bases and J by 2 bases, leaving 12 bases between them. The V gene's germline CDR1 is MNHEY and CDR2 SVGAGI. CDR3 length: 15 residues. The CDR3 here is CASSSLRGGNQPQHF. The CDR3 DNA is TGTGCCAGCAGTTCGCTTAGGGGTGGCAATCAGCCCCAGCATTTT.

This sequence joins TRBV7-9 and TRBJ2-3, with D possibly being TRBD1 (6 bases). CDR1 SEHNR and CDR2 FQNEAQ come from the germline V gene (reference sequence). The V end was cut by 3 bases, the J end by 2 bases, with 9 bases between. This CDR3 has 14 residues. The chain's CDR3 is CASSFTGLTDTQYF. CDR3 nucleotide sequence: TGTGCCAGCAGCTTTACAGGGCTCACAGATACGCAGTATTTT.

This rearrangement joins TRBV2 to TRBJ2-5, with 10 bases lining up with TRBD1. V shed 6 bases and J 4 bases; nucleotides not matched to a gene: 8. Germline V gene data show CDR1 as SNHLY and CDR2 as FYNNEI. CDR3 length: 15 amino acids. CDR3 protein: CASREDRGFGETQYF. CDR3 bases: TGTGCCAGCAGAGAGGACAGGGGGTTTGGAGAGACCCAGTACTTC.

The chain carries TRBV20-1 and TRBJ2-5; maybe TRBD2 (6 bases). Looked up from germline, CDR1 is DFQATT and CDR2 is SNEGSKA (reference sequence). V gave up 3 bases and J gave up 4 bases, with 12 bases separating them. This CDR3 is 13 amino acids long. The DNA of the CDR3 is TGCAGTGCTAGTGCGGACGGGGGAGAGACCCAGTACTTC. Protein sequence: CSASADGGETQYF.

The chain combines TRBV27 with TRBJ2-3; tentatively, D is TRBD1 (5 bases). V shed 7 bases and J shed 4 bases, with 18 bases lying between them. Germline assignment: CDR1 MNHEY and CDR2 SMNVEV (reference sequence). The CDR3 is 15 amino acids. The CDR3 nucleotides read TGTGCCAGCATGTTAGGGCGGACAATTCCAGATACGCAGTATTTT. Encoded protein: CASMLGRTIPDTQYF.

The chain couples TRBV2 to TRBJ2-2, with 7 bases that match TRBD1. Germline assignment: CDR1 SNHLY and CDR2 FYNNEI. The CDR3 has 13 residues. Unmatched junction bases numbered 4, after V lost 3 bases and J lost 9 bases. CDR3 bases: TGTGCCAGCAGTGATCGACAGGGCTGGGAGCTGTTTTTT. Protein product: CASSDRQGWELFF.

This chain uses TRBV11-2 with TRBJ1-1; D uncertain. CDR3 size: 14 residues. Germline V gives CDR1 SGHAT, CDR2 FQNNGV. V was shortened by 2 bases and J by 2 bases, with 9 bases between the two germline ends. The CDR3 sequence is CASSLIFPNTEAFF. CDR3 nucleotides: TGTGCCAGCAGCTTAATTTTCCCTAACACTGAAGCTTTCTTT.

The V gene is TRBV5-1, the J gene TRBJ2-7, with a weak D call TRBD1 (5 bases). Germline-derived CDR1 and CDR2 are SGHRS and YFSETQ. V lost 3 bases and J lost 2, with 9 bases in between. The CDR3 has 13 amino acids. The CDR3 DNA is TGCGCCAGCAGCTCCCGACAGACCTACGAGCAGTACTTC. Translated: CASSSRQTYEQYF. Combining the CDR3 with reference TRBV5-1 and TRBJ2-7 gives the whole variable domain KAGVTQTPRYLIKTRGQQVTLSCSPISGHRSVSWYQQTPGQGLQFLFEYFSETQRNKGNFPGRFSGRQFSNSRSEMNVSTLELGDSALYLCASSSRQTYEQYFGPGTRLTVT.

This chain connects TRBV19 to TRBJ1-5; unclear D gene. The germline V gene has CDR1 LNHDA and CDR2 SQIVND (reference sequence). V was clipped by 3 bases and J by 3 bases, with 9 bases between them. This CDR3 spans 14 amino acids. CDR3 in amino acids: CASSIIRYNQPQHF. CDR3 DNA: TGTGCCAGTAGTATCATCAGGTACAATCAGCCCCAGCATTTT.

This clone occurred a few times. The rearrangement joins TRBV5-4 to TRBJ2-5; 9 bases line up with TRBD2. V was pared by 9 bases and J by 2 bases, with 11 bases of the junction left unmatched. The CDR3 runs 15 residues. Germline assignment: CDR1 SGHNT and CDR2 YYREEE (reference sequence). CDR3 region: CATSEGGGDQETQYF. The CDR3 coding sequence is TGTGCCACCTCCGAGGGCGGGGGGGATCAAGAGACCCAGTACTTC.

V is TRBV30 and J is TRBJ1-1; 8 nucleotides agree with TRBD1. This CDR3 comprises 14 residues. The trim removed 2 bases at V and 5 bases at J, leaving 7 bases unmatched. Germline assignment: CDR1 GTSNPN and CDR2 SVGIG (reference sequence). The CDR3 DNA reads TGTGCCTGGAGTTATGGGGACAGGAGAACTGAAGCTTTCTTT. As protein: CAWSYGDRRTEAFF.

In DNA, the CDR3 is TGTGCCAGCACTTTTACAGGGGAAAGAGCCCTCCACTTT. Amino acids: CASTFTGERALHF. This chain connects TRBV12-3 or TRBV12-4 to TRBJ1-6, with 7 bases aligning to TRBD1. The ends lost 7 bases at V and 14 bases at J; junction bases unmatched: 11. The CDR3 covers 13 residues.

In this sample, this clone turned up a few times. The CDR3: CSVPGQGVTDTQYF. CDR3 nucleotides: TGCAGCGTACCGGGACAGGGGGTTACAGATACGCAGTATTTT. The chain uses TRBV29-1 and TRBJ2-3, with TRBD1 identical over 11 bases. The CDR3 loop spans 14 amino acids. Trimming took 6 bases from V and 3 from J; bases not matched to a gene: 5. The germline V gene encodes CDR1 SQVTM and CDR2 ANQGSEA.

J is TRBJ2-7 and V is TRBV28; unclear D gene. The CDR3 extends over 13 amino acids. Per the germline V gene, CDR1 is MDHEN and CDR2 is SYDVKM. V lost 4 bases, J lost 4 bases, and 11 bases lay in between. CDR3: CASSSRLWYEQYF. DNA of the CDR3: TGTGCCAGCAGTTCCAGATTATGGTACGAGCAGTACTTC.

This chain links TRBV7-2 with TRBJ1-2; tentatively, D is TRBD1 (6 bases). Germline V gene data show CDR1 as SGHTA and CDR2 as FQGNSA. This CDR3 is built from 14 residues. The V end lost 5 bases, the J end lost 4 bases, and 14 bases lay between the germline ends. Here the CDR3 DNA reads TGTGCCAGCAGCAGCACCGGGACACTCTATGGCTACACCTTC. Translating it yields CASSSTGTLYGYTF.

The gene calls are TRBV5-4 and TRBJ2-1, with TRBD1 matching 9 bases. With 5 bases clipped from V and 3 bases from J, the junction kept 6 bases outside the gene matches. The germline gives CDR1 SGHNT, CDR2 YYREEE (reference sequence). CDR3 length: 15 amino acids. CDR3 region: CASRGDREVYNEQFF. CDR3 nucleotide sequence: TGTGCCAGCAGAGGGGACAGGGAGGTCTACAATGAGCAGTTCTTC.

The CDR3 region has the DNA TGTGCCAGCAGCCCCAGGACAGGCCTTGAAGCTTTCTTT. Protein product: CASSPRTGLEAFF. V gene TRBV27 combines with J gene TRBJ1-1, with 7 bases identical to TRBD1. J lost 7 bases, V lost 6 bases, and 8 bases had no gene match. The germline V gene has CDR1 MNHEY and CDR2 SMNVEV (reference sequence). This CDR3 comprises 13 residues.

The chain employs TRBV13 and TRBJ1-1, with TRBD1 matching 10 bases. The CDR3 loop spans 21 amino acids. Trimming took 3 bases from V and 2 from J; bases not matched to a gene: 21. Germline V CDR1 and CDR2: PRHDT, FYEKMQ (reference sequence). CDR3 loop: CASSFLSRLQGTGVPNTEAFF. CDR3 DNA sequence: TGTGCCAGCAGCTTCCTATCTCGTCTTCAAGGGACAGGGGTCCCTAACACTGAAGCTTTCTTT.

The CDR3 DNA is TGTGCCAGCAGACGAAATAGCGGGGGGGCCGGGACCCAGTACTTC. Its protein product is CASRRNSGGAGTQYF. This chain links TRBV3-1 (or the pseudogene TRBV3-2) with TRBJ2-5; TRBD2 matches 11 bases. The CDR3 spans 15 residues. Germline lookup yields CDR1 LGHDT and CDR2 YNNKEL (reference sequence). Losses at the gene ends were 6 bases for V and 7 bases for J; bases not matched to a gene: 10.

The rearrangement uses TRBV2 and TRBJ1-1; 8 bases match TRBD1. The CDR3 is 15 amino acids. CDR1 is SNHLY, CDR2 FYNNEI, per germline. Trimming removed 3 bases from V and 1 base from J; junction bases left unmatched: 4. CDR3 loop: CASSDPGTGNTEAFF. For the CDR3, the DNA is TGTGCCAGCAGTGACCCCGGGACAGGGAACACTGAAGCTTTCTTT.

The CDR3 coding sequence is TGTGCCAGCAGCCAAGAAGTTTCAGTTCACGGGGAGCTGTTTTTT. Protein product: CASSQEVSVHGELFF. The chain is built from TRBV14 and TRBJ2-2; the D is unclear. CDR3 length equals 15 residues. Trimming left V 0 bases short and J 7 bases short, with 12 bases between. CDR1 is SGHDN and CDR2 is FVKESK in the germline V gene. Drawing the rest from reference TRBV14 and TRBJ2-2, the complete variable domain is EAGVTQFPSHSVIEKGQTVTLRCDPISGHDNLYWYRRVMGKEIKFLLHFVKESKQDESGMPNNRFLAERTGGTYSTLKVQPAELEDSGVYFCASSQEVSVHGELFFGEGSRLTVL.

This clone has a single count. V is TRBV20-1 and J is TRBJ1-1, with D possibly matching TRBD1 (5 bases). Trimming shortened V by 3 bases and J by 2 bases, and 10 bases separated the two germline ends. The germline gives CDR1 DFQATT, CDR2 SNEGSKA (reference sequence). The CDR3 covers 13 residues. The CDR3 DNA reads TGCAGTGCTAGTCGCAGGACAAACACTGAAGCTTTCTTT. Protein: CSASRRTNTEAFF.

Here the CDR3 DNA reads TGTGCCACCACCGCGGGACCCTACTCCACAGATACGCAGTATTTT. Protein sequence: CATTAGPYSTDTQYF. This chain connects TRBV24-1 to TRBJ2-3; perhaps TRBD2 as D (6 bases). This CDR3 has 15 amino acids. Trimming cost V 8 bases and J 2 bases, with 16 bases left between them. The germline V gene has CDR1 KGHDR and CDR2 SFDVKD.

The chain couples TRBV29-1 to TRBJ1-1; weak D call: TRBD1 (5 bases). This CDR3 comprises 14 residues. The V gene's germline CDR1 is SQVTM and CDR2 ANQGSEA. The V and J ends lost 2 bases and 4 bases respectively, with 14 bases between them. This CDR3 is CSVETGDGGTEAFF. In DNA form, the CDR3 reads TGCAGCGTTGAAACGGGGGATGGTGGCACTGAAGCTTTCTTT.

The chain has TRBV11-2 and TRBJ1-3, with D tentatively TRBD1 (5 bases). The V gene's germline CDR1 is SGHAT and CDR2 FQNNGV. V was cut by 5 bases and J by 5 bases, with 13 bases left in between. The CDR3 covers 14 residues. CDR3 in amino acids: CASSAKAGRNTIYF. Written as DNA, the CDR3 is TGTGCCAGCAGCGCAAAGGCAGGGAGAAACACCATATATTTT.